These 3 T cell receptor beta chains were all obtained from the same sample, sequenced in a study of long-term antiretroviral therapy in people with HIV. Sequencing relied on immunoSEQ assay v3.0, run at survey level. TCRdb's table, derived via immunoSEQ multiplex PCR, lists solely in-frame clones and lacks some. The data hold tens of thousands of clones, with 80% observed a single time. Material: unsorted PBMCs, obtained 0.3 years after starting antiretroviral therapy. All receptors derive from a man aged 40-49 years with HIV.

The V gene is TRBV6-5, the J gene TRBJ2-7, with unresolved D. CDR3 length: 16 amino acids. V lost 2 bases and J lost 1, with 15 bases in between. Germline loops: CDR1 MNHEY, CDR2 SVGAGI. The CDR3 DNA reads TGTGCCAGCAGTTACGAATGGCGGCACCATTCCTACGAGCAGTACTTC. It translates to CASSYEWRHHSYEQYF.

This chain links TRBV19 with TRBJ2-1, with unresolved D. CDR1 and CDR2 from the germline V gene are LNHDA and SQIVND (reference sequence). This CDR3 contains 14 residues. V lost 5 bases to trimming and J lost 8 bases, with 16 bases between them. For the CDR3, the DNA is TGTGCCAGTAGTTCGCGATTCTTTGAGGATGAGCAGTTCTTC. It encodes CASSSRFFEDEQFF.

V gene TRBV29-1 combines with J gene TRBJ2-1; D may be TRBD1 (6 bases). Trimming stripped 7 bases from V and 2 bases from J, with 9 bases between. CDR1 and CDR2 (germline): SQVTM, ANQGSEA. The length of the CDR3 is 12 residues. Here the CDR3 reads CSGAGAYNEQFF. The CDR3 region has the DNA TGCAGCGGAGCAGGGGCCTACAATGAGCAGTTCTTC.